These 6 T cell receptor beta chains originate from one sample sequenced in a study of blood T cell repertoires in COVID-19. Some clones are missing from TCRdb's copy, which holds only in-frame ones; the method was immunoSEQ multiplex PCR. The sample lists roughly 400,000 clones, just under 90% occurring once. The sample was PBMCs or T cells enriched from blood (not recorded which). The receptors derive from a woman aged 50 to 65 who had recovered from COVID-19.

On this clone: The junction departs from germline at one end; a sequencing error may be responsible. The DNA for the CDR3 is TGTGCCAGCAGACAAGCAAACGGCGGGGTGGGCGGCTACACCTTC. Encoded protein: CASRQANGGVGGYTF. The chain carries TRBV3-1 (or the pseudogene TRBV3-2) and TRBJ1-2, with D unclear. Germline V gene data show CDR1 as LGHDT and CDR2 as YNNKEL (reference sequence). The CDR3 length is 15 residues.

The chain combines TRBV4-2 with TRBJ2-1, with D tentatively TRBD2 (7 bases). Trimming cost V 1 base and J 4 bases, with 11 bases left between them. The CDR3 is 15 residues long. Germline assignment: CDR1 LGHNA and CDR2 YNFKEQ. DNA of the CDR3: TGTGCCAGCAGCCAAGGGGGGGGGCCTTACAATGAGCAGTTCTTC. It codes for CASSQGGGPYNEQFF.

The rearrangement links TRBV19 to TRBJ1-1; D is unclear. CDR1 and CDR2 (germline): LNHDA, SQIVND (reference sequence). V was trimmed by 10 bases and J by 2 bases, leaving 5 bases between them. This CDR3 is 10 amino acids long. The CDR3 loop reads CATCNTEAFF. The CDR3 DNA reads TGTGCCACCTGTAACACTGAAGCTTTCTTT.

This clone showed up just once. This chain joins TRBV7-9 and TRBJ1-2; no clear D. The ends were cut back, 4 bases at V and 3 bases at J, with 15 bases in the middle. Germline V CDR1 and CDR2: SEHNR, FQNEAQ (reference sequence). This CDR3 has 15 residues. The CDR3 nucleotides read TGTGCCAGCAGCTCCGCCGGGAGACAACACTATGGCTACACCTTC. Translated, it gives CASSSAGRQHYGYTF.

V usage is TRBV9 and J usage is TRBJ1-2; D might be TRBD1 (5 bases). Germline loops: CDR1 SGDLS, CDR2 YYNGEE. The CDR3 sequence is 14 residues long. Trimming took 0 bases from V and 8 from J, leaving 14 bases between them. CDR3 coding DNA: TGTGCCAGCAGCGTAGCCGGGGGAGTTCGGGGCTACACCTTC. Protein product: CASSVAGGVRGYTF.

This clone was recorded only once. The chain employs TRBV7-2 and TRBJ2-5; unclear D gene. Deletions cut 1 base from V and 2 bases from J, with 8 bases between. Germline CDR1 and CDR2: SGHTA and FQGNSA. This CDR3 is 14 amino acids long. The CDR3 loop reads CASSLDSNQETQYF. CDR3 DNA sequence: TGTGCCAGCAGCTTAGACTCAAATCAAGAGACCCAGTACTTC.